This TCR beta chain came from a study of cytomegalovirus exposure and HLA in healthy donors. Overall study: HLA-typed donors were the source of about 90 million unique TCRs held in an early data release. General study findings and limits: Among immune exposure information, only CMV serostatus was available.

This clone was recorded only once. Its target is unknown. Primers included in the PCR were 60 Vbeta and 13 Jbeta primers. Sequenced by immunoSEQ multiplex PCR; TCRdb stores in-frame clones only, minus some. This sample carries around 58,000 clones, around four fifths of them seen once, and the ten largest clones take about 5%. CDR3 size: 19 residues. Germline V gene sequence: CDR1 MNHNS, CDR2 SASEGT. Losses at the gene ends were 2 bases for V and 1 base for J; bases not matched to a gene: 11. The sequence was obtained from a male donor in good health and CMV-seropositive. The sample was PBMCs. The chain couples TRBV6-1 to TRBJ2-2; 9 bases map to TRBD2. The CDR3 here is CASSEKAGGLNKNTGELFF. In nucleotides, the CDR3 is TGTGCCAGCAGTGAAAAAGCGGGGGGCCTAAACAAGAACACCGGGGAGCTGTTTTTT.